The 24 T cell receptor beta chains listed next were all sequenced from one sample in a study of CD4 T cell repertoires in COVID-19. Measured with immunoSEQ multiplex PCR; TCRdb has only the in-frame clones, and not every one. The table has 60,000 to 90,000 clones, roughly 80% seen once. The sample consisted of CD4+ T cells from peripheral blood, taken after recovery from COVID-19. These receptors were taken from a human donor who had COVID-19.

A single count supports this clone. The gene calls are TRBV6-1 and TRBJ2-5, with D possibly called TRBD1 or TRBD2 (6 bases each). CDR3 size: 13 residues. Between the trimmed V and J ends, which lost 7 bases and 2 bases, there was a span of 11 bases. Per the germline V gene, CDR1 is MNHNS and CDR2 is SASEGT. The DNA for the CDR3 is TGTGCCAGCAAACAGGGAGGTCAAGAGACCCAGTACTTC. Translated, it gives CASKQGGQETQYF.

The rearrangement links TRBV5-1 to TRBJ2-5; TRBD2 matches at 11 bases. The junction had 3 bases not matched to a gene; V was cut back by 4 bases and J by 1 base. The CDR3 consists of 15 residues. Germline CDR1 reads SGHRS; CDR2 reads YFSETQ. As DNA, the CDR3 is TGCGCCAGCAGCGACGGGACTAGCGGCCAAGAGACCCAGTACTTC. The encoded protein is CASSDGTSGQETQYF. Complete variable domain (other parts from reference TRBV5-1 and TRBJ2-5): KAGVTQTPRYLIKTRGQQVTLSCSPISGHRSVSWYQQTPGQGLQFLFEYFSETQRNKGNFPGRFSGRQFSNSRSEMNVSTLELGDSALYLCASSDGTSGQETQYFGPGTRLLVL.

V usage is TRBV1 and J usage is TRBJ2-1; the listed D gene, TRBD2, was not tested against the DNA. TRBV1 is described as a pseudogene. The CDR3 contains 17 residues. CDR3 amino acids: CTSSRIPRGFEGNEQFF. In DNA form, the CDR3 reads TGCACCAGCAGCCGGATCCCTCGGGGTTTCGAGGGCAATGAGCAGTTCTTC.

The chain recombines TRBV19 with TRBJ1-3; D perhaps matches TRBD1 (5 bases). The CDR3 loop spans 13 amino acids. CDR1 and CDR2 (germline): LNHDA, SQIVND (reference sequence). V was cut by 10 bases and J by 7 bases, with 17 bases left in between. The DNA of the CDR3 is TGTGCCACCCCGGACAAAACCTTTAACACCATATATTTT. Its protein is CATPDKTFNTIYF. The whole variable domain, filled in from reference TRBV19 and TRBJ1-3, reads DGGITQSPKYLFRKEGQNVTLSCEQNLNHDAMYWYRQDPGQGLRLIYYSQIVNDFQKGDIAEGYSVSREKKESFPLTVTSAQKNPTAFYLCATPDKTFNTIYFGEGSWLTVV.

V usage is TRBV7-2 and J usage is TRBJ2-7, with D perhaps TRBD1 or TRBD2 (5 bases each). The germline V gene encodes CDR1 SGHTA and CDR2 FQGNSA. The CDR3 runs to 15 residues. V was clipped by 5 bases and J by 7 bases, with 21 bases between them. CDR3: CASSPRQLRGSEQYF. The CDR3 bases are TGTGCCAGCAGCCCCCGCCAGTTACGGGGCTCTGAGCAGTACTTC.

The chain couples TRBV7-2 to TRBJ2-1; 8 nucleotides line up with TRBD2. Germline V lookup: CDR1 SGHTA, CDR2 FQGNSA. This CDR3 is 16 amino acids long. V gave up 2 bases and J gave up 8 bases; unmatched junction bases: 11. CDR3 DNA sequence: TGTGCCAGCAGCTTATGGTTCGGGAGGGCCGGGGATGAGCAGTTCTTC. It encodes CASSLWFGRAGDEQFF.

The chain uses TRBV7-3 and TRBJ2-1; D is undetermined. The CDR3 consists of 15 residues. Germline CDR1 SGHTA, CDR2 FQGTGA. V was pared by 0 bases and J by 4 bases, with 10 bases between. CDR3 in amino acids: CASSLTRADYNEQFF. In DNA form, the CDR3 reads TGTGCCAGCAGCTTAACTAGGGCCGATTACAATGAGCAGTTCTTC.

J is TRBJ2-7 and V is TRBV15, with 7 bases lining up with TRBD1. V gave up 0 bases and J gave up 4 bases; unmatched junction bases: 3. CDR1 LNHNV and CDR2 YYDKDF come from the germline V gene (reference sequence). CDR3 length equals 14 residues. This CDR3 reads CATSRDSQGYEQYF. CDR3 nucleotide sequence: TGTGCCACCAGCAGAGACTCACAGGGGTACGAGCAGTACTTC.

This chain uses TRBV19 with TRBJ1-2; 7 nucleotides align to TRBD1. The CDR3 sequence is 15 residues long. CDR1 LNHDA and CDR2 SQIVND come from the germline V gene (reference sequence). V shed 3 bases and J 4 bases; nucleotides not matched to a gene: 8. CDR3 DNA: TGTGCCAGTAGTATCGGGTTGGACAGGCCCTATGGCTACACCTTC. Amino acids: CASSIGLDRPYGYTF. Full variable domain (outside the CDR3, taken from reference TRBV19 and TRBJ1-2): DGGITQSPKYLFRKEGQNVTLSCEQNLNHDAMYWYRQDPGQGLRLIYYSQIVNDFQKGDIAEGYSVSREKKESFPLTVTSAQKNPTAFYLCASSIGLDRPYGYTFGSGTRLTVV.

This clone was recorded a few times. The gene calls are TRBV5-1 and TRBJ1-2; D uncertain. The CDR3 length is 14 residues. The germline CDR1 and CDR2 sequences are SGHRS and YFSETQ. The V gene lost 0 bases and the J gene lost 4 bases, with 10 bases spanning the gap. The CDR3 protein is CASSLDEGGYGYTF. Here the CDR3 DNA reads TGCGCCAGCAGCTTGGACGAGGGAGGCTATGGCTACACCTTC.

The chain carries TRBV27 and TRBJ1-5; possibly TRBD1 for D (5 bases). Germline values: CDR1 MNHEY, CDR2 SMNVEV (reference sequence). The CDR3 covers 15 residues. V was shortened by 4 bases and J by 2 bases, with 12 bases between the two germline ends. CDR3 sequence (DNA): TGTGCCAGCAGTTCAGGGACGGCGCGCAATCAGCCCCAGCATTTT. Amino acid sequence: CASSSGTARNQPQHF.

This CDR3 reads CASSEPPRPGGYTF. The CDR3 DNA reads TGTGCCAGCAGTGAACCCCCGCGGCCGGGTGGCTACACCTTC. The rearrangement links TRBV2 to TRBJ1-2, with D unresolved. The CDR3 runs 14 residues. Germline lookup yields CDR1 SNHLY and CDR2 FYNNEI. Deletions cut 2 bases from V and 7 bases from J, with 14 bases between.

This sequence joins TRBV28 and TRBJ2-2, with D tentatively TRBD1 (5 bases). Trimming stripped 6 bases from V and 1 base from J, with 15 bases between. The CDR3 contains 16 residues. Per the germline V gene, CDR1 is MDHEN and CDR2 is SYDVKM. The CDR3 region is CASSLGMGQNTGELFF. Written as DNA, the CDR3 is TGTGCCAGCAGCCTTGGTATGGGGCAGAACACCGGGGAGCTGTTTTTT.

In DNA form, the CDR3 reads TGTGCCAGCAGTTACAACGGGGCAACTAATGAAAAACTGTTTTTT. This gives the protein CASSYNGATNEKLFF. This chain uses TRBV6-6 with TRBJ1-4; D gene uncertain. Per germline, CDR1 MNHNY and CDR2 SVGAGI (reference sequence). V was clipped by 2 bases and J by 0 bases, with 7 bases between them. The CDR3 is 15 residues long.

The gene calls are TRBV3-1 (or the pseudogene TRBV3-2) and TRBJ2-2; tentative D call: TRBD2 (6 bases). Germline CDR1 is LGHDT and CDR2 is YNNKEL (reference sequence). The V end was cut by 0 bases, the J end by 0 bases, with 23 bases between. The CDR3 has 21 amino acids. The CDR3 DNA sequence: TGTGCCAGCAGCCAAGATACCCTAGCGAGCTTCCTCTTCGCGAACACCGGGGAGCTGTTTTTT. Translating gives CASSQDTLASFLFANTGELFF.

The CDR3 loop is CASSPKTGIGTNEKLFF. As DNA, the CDR3 is TGTGCCAGCAGTCCGAAAACAGGGATAGGCACTAATGAAAAACTGTTTTTT. The gene calls are TRBV27 and TRBJ1-4; perhaps TRBD1 as D (6 bases). Germline CDR1 reads MNHEY; CDR2 reads SMNVEV (reference sequence). The CDR3 totals 17 residues. Trimming took off 5 bases at V and 2 bases at J, with 18 bases between the two ends.

This chain uses TRBV6-5 with TRBJ1-3; no clear D gene. CDR1 is MNHEY, CDR2 SVGAGI, per germline. There are 14 residues in the CDR3. Trimming removed 7 bases from V and 0 bases from J, with 10 bases in between. CDR3 in amino acids: CASTDAGSGNTIYF. The CDR3 DNA sequence: TGTGCCAGCACAGACGCAGGCTCTGGAAACACCATATATTTT.

CDR3 nucleotides: TGTGCCAGCAGGTGGGACGGCGCCTACGAGCAGTACTTC. It specifies CASRWDGAYEQYF. J is TRBJ2-7 and V is TRBV6-5; D may be TRBD1 or TRBD2 (5 bases each). The length of the CDR3 is 13 residues. Trimming shortened V by 6 bases and J by 2 bases, and 11 bases separated the two germline ends. From germline, CDR1 is MNHEY and CDR2 SVGAGI.

The V and J genes are TRBV6-5 and TRBJ1-2; D is unresolved. The CDR3 is 10 residues long. The germline V gene has CDR1 MNHEY and CDR2 SVGAGI. Trimming pared 6 bases from V and 8 bases from J, leaving 7 bases between. CDR3 nucleotide sequence: TGTGCCAGCAGAACTGGGGGCTACACCTTC. It specifies CASRTGGYTF.

This chain connects TRBV18 to TRBJ2-7; possible D gene TRBD2, 5 bases. This CDR3 contains 12 residues. Trimming stripped 3 bases from V and 2 bases from J, with 5 bases between. Germline assignment: CDR1 KGHSH and CDR2 LQKENI. The CDR3 bases are TGTGCCAGCTCACCGGGAGCCTACGAGCAGTACTTC. This gives the protein CASSPGAYEQYF.

This chain links TRBV3-1 (or the pseudogene TRBV3-2) with TRBJ2-5; possible D gene TRBD2, 6 bases. CDR3 length: 15 amino acids. V lost 2 bases, J lost 5 bases, and 15 bases lay in between. Germline assignment: CDR1 LGHDT and CDR2 YNNKEL (reference sequence). CDR3 in amino acids: CASSQWRDPPETQYF. The CDR3 bases are TGTGCCAGCAGCCAATGGCGGGATCCCCCGGAGACCCAGTACTTC.

The rearrangement joins TRBV24-1 to TRBJ1-1, with TRBD1 matching over 8 bases. V gave up 6 bases and J gave up 6 bases; unmatched junction bases: 5. Germline V gene lookup returns CDR1 KGHDR and CDR2 SFDVKD. This CDR3 comprises 13 residues. CDR3 sequence: CATSRTGSSEAFF. The DNA for the CDR3 is TGTGCCACCAGTAGGACAGGGTCGTCTGAAGCTTTCTTT.

This chain links TRBV6-4 with TRBJ2-1; TRBD2 agrees at 7 bases. Germline V gene data show CDR1 as MRHNA and CDR2 as SNTAGT. J gave up 4 bases and V 3 bases, and 3 bases lay outside the gene matches. The CDR3 runs to 14 residues. CDR3 in amino acids: CASSEEAGYNEQFF. The CDR3, as DNA: TGTGCCAGCAGTGAAGAAGCGGGGTACAATGAGCAGTTCTTC.

The chain has TRBV7-9 and TRBJ1-1; a possible D gene is TRBD1 (5 bases). This CDR3 contains 16 residues. Germline CDR1 reads SEHNR; CDR2 reads FQNEAQ (reference sequence). V gave up 3 bases and J gave up 0 bases, with 14 bases separating them. CDR3: CASSFWGGGLNTEAFF. DNA of the CDR3: TGTGCCAGCAGCTTTTGGGGCGGCGGCCTGAACACTGAAGCTTTCTTT.